Listed below are T cell receptor beta chains from one sample, sequenced in a study of T cells after yellow fever vaccination. MiXCR, applied by TCRdb to the 5' RACE reads, yields one record per CDR3 protein. This sample carries approximately 120,000 distinct CDR3 sequences, 15% of them seen once, and the ten largest clones take roughly 43%. The input for sequencing was CD8+ T cells sorted from PBMCs, taken 5 days after the yellow fever booster vaccination. The receptors come from a man younger than 30 who received the YFV17D yellow fever vaccine. The CDR3 runs from the conserved cysteine through the conserved F or W. Fields, in order: V gene, clone size, D gene, CDR3 protein. A D gene is named only where the DNA matches it firmly. The listing skips clone size in some rows; elsewhere it reads once, few, many or a size class.

V gene: TRBV6-2/TRBV6-3
clone size: once
D gene: NA
CDR3 protein: CASSYSRGGASSPLHF

V gene: TRBV5-6
clone size: NA
D gene: NA
CDR3 protein: CASSLGTWGETQYF

V gene: TRBV7-9
clone size: NA
D gene: TRBD1
CDR3 protein: CASSFQGARAEAFF

V gene: TRBV20-1
clone size: NA
D gene: NA
CDR3 protein: CSARERRSTGELFF

V gene: TRBV27
clone size: NA
D gene: NA
CDR3 protein: CASSSLSGANVLTF

V gene: TRBV27
clone size: NA
D gene: NA
CDR3 protein: CASRGVNYNEQFF

V gene: TRBV6-1
clone size: NA
D gene: NA
CDR3 protein: CASSTPGGNQPQHF

V gene: TRBV4-1
clone size: few
D gene: TRBD1
CDR3 protein: CASSQDHHRGFISYEQYF

V gene: TRBV20-1
clone size: NA
D gene: NA
CDR3 protein: CSARMPSFPEQYF

V gene: TRBV12-3/TRBV12-4
clone size: NA
D gene: NA
CDR3 protein: CASSFLGAHEQYF

V gene: TRBV4-1
clone size: many
D gene: TRBD1
CDR3 protein: CASSHPPAGQEGEKLFF

V gene: TRBV15
clone size: few
D gene: NA
CDR3 protein: CATSRDLIAEAFF

V gene: TRBV7-6
clone size: NA
D gene: NA
CDR3 protein: CASSLEVGGSNQPQHF

V gene: TRBV12-3/TRBV12-4
clone size: many
D gene: NA
CDR3 protein: CASSLSGANVLTF

V gene: TRBV4-2
clone size: few
D gene: NA
CDR3 protein: CASSTRQADNEQFF

V gene: TRBV4-1
clone size: NA
D gene: NA
CDR3 protein: CASSQGGSGTNSPLHF

V gene: TRBV4-1
clone size: many
D gene: NA
CDR3 protein: CASSPVRKNIQYF

V gene: TRBV6-5
clone size: few
D gene: NA
CDR3 protein: CASSYGSGSQETQYF

V gene: TRBV6-2/TRBV6-3
clone size: NA
D gene: NA
CDR3 protein: CASSSPGGAWNEQFF

V gene: TRBV3-1
clone size: NA
D gene: NA
CDR3 protein: CASSQDNRYYEQYF

V gene: TRBV4-3
clone size: few
D gene: TRBD2
CDR3 protein: CASSQDRGIAGGFANTGELFF

V gene: TRBV7-9
clone size: NA
D gene: NA
CDR3 protein: CASSLLTDTQYF

V gene: TRBV10-3
clone size: NA
D gene: NA
CDR3 protein: CAISESRGRETQYF

V gene: TRBV12-3/TRBV12-4
clone size: NA
D gene: NA
CDR3 protein: CASSLGQASSYEQYF

V gene: TRBV29-1
clone size: NA
D gene: NA
CDR3 protein: CSVEIRAYEQYF

V gene: TRBV12-3/TRBV12-4
clone size: NA
D gene: NA
CDR3 protein: CASSPTPGYGYTF

V gene: TRBV6-1
clone size: few
D gene: TRBD2
CDR3 protein: CASSRLAGAYNEQFF

V gene: TRBV4-1
clone size: NA
D gene: TRBD2
CDR3 protein: CASSLKETSGDEETQYF

V gene: TRBV18
clone size: few
D gene: NA
CDR3 protein: CASSSIREETQYF

V gene: TRBV7-9
clone size: once
D gene: NA
CDR3 protein: CAAGYTGELFF

V gene: TRBV18
clone size: many
D gene: TRBD1
CDR3 protein: CASSPGQDLETQYF

V gene: TRBV6-4
clone size: few
D gene: NA
CDR3 protein: CASSDSTLGPGGADTQYF

V gene: TRBV28
clone size: NA
D gene: NA
CDR3 protein: CASVPLRSGNTIYF